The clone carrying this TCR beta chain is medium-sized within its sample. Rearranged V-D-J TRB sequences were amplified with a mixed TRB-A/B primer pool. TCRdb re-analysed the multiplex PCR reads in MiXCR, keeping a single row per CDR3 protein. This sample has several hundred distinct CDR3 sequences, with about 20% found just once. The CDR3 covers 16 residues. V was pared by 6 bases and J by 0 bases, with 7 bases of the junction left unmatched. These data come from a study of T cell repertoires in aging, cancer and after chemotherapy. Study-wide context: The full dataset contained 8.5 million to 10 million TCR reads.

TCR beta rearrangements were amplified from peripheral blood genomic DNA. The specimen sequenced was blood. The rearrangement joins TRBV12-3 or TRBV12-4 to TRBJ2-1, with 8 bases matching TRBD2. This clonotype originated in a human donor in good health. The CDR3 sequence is CASSSERGNSYNEQFF. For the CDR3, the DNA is TGTGCCAGCAGCTCGGAGCGGGGGAACTCCTACAATGAGCAGTTCTTC.